This is a list of T cell receptor beta chains from one sample in a study of CD8 T cells in Susac syndrome. MiXCR, run by TCRdb on the immunoSEQ multiplex PCR reads, gives a single entry per CDR3 protein. Of some 170,000 distinct CDR3 sequences detected, 80% to 95% appear once; the ten largest clones hold over 0.11%. The sequencing sample was made of CD4+ T cells from PBMCs. The receptors originated from a human donor in good health. Both conserved end residues are part of each CDR3. The order of the fields is J gene, V gene, CDR3 protein.

TRBJ1-1	TRBV29-1	CSVEIRAGGTEAFF
TRBJ2-3	TRBV7-9	CASSLAGGKDTQYF
TRBJ1-1	TRBV28	CASSSYGLNTEAFF
TRBJ2-7	TRBV9	CASSVAPGTSYEQYF
TRBJ2-2	TRBV12-3/TRBV12-4	CASSLSQDTGELFF
TRBJ1-1	TRBV25-1	CASRRNKENTEAFF
TRBJ2-4	TRBV27	CASSFGGKNIQYF
TRBJ1-4	TRBV15	CATAQNTNEKLFF
TRBJ1-5	TRBV5-1	CASSLLGGVDQPQHF
TRBJ2-5	TRBV7-2	CASSSRQGEETQYF
TRBJ2-7	TRBV5-4	CASSLSGEQYF
TRBJ2-5	TRBV6-1	CASSRTSGGALETQYF
TRBJ2-3	TRBV18	CASSPGRETSTDTQYF
TRBJ1-6	TRBV9	CASSVGQGATAPLHF
TRBJ1-5	TRBV7-2	CASSLGSQPQHF
TRBJ2-3	TRBV24-1	CATSPTGPTDTQYF
TRBJ2-3	TRBV28	CANSVTSGGADTQYF
TRBJ2-3	TRBV3-1	CASIGGAGDTQYF
TRBJ1-2	TRBV2	CASSEMGAGANYGYTF
TRBJ2-1	TRBV20-1	CSASPRGTYNEQFF
TRBJ1-5	TRBV20-1	CSARVQGSGGNQPQHF
TRBJ1-2	TRBV7-8	CASSADSSYGYTF
TRBJ1-2	TRBV20-1	CSATADSAKAYGYTF
TRBJ2-2	TRBV7-2	CASRRDIANTGELFF
TRBJ2-6	TRBV7-8	CASSLDGRASGANVLTF
TRBJ1-1	TRBV12-5	CASGLGQSYTEAFF
TRBJ2-1	TRBV5-1	CASQTAPGQGYEQFF
TRBJ1-2	TRBV19	CASSMGQEYGYTF
TRBJ2-7	TRBV6-6	CASSYSGTGDSYEQYF
TRBJ1-1	TRBV7-9	CASSLVPGTEAFF
TRBJ1-5	TRBV27	CASSFSFNQPQHF
TRBJ1-2	TRBV28	CASSLPGPVHGYTF
TRBJ2-7	TRBV7-2	CASSRGQFYEQYF
TRBJ2-5	TRBV7-8	CASILLAGEAKTQYF
TRBJ1-4	TRBV29-1	CSVLGQGSIATNEKLFF
TRBJ1-3	TRBV30	CAWSLRGGRGRNTIYF
TRBJ1-4	TRBV20-1	CSAGRGGNEKLFF
TRBJ2-7	TRBV18	CASSPGYEQYF
TRBJ2-2	TRBV3-1	CASSQAGADTGELFF
TRBJ2-2	TRBV7-2	CASRDQGMIGELFF
TRBJ1-5	TRBV7-8	CASSLVYTSPQHF